The 11 T cell receptor beta chains reported below all come from one sample, sequenced in a study of cytomegalovirus exposure and HLA in healthy donors. PCR employed 60 Vbeta and 13 Jbeta primers. Clones were sequenced by immunoSEQ multiplex PCR, and TCRdb holds only the in-frame ones, with some missing. The table lists some 150,000 clones, 75% to 80% of them singletons. Sequencing used PBMCs. Receptors originate from a male donor in good health and CMV-seronegative.

The gene calls are TRBV2 and TRBJ2-7; 7 bases match TRBD2. The CDR3 is 14 residues long. Germline loops: CDR1 SNHLY, CDR2 FYNNEI. V lost 8 bases to trimming and J lost 4 bases; unmatched junction nucleotides: 11. CDR3 residues: CASGRTRGLYEQYF. The CDR3 region has the DNA TGTGCCAGCGGAAGGACTAGGGGCTTGTACGAGCAGTACTTC.

In this sample, this clone turned up once. Here the CDR3 DNA reads TGTGCCAGCAGCCCCGGGACAGGTGCATCCTACGAGCAGTACTTC. Protein: CASSPGTGASYEQYF. V gene TRBV9 combines with J gene TRBJ2-7; 8 nucleotides align to TRBD1. CDR3 length: 15 residues. The germline V gene has CDR1 SGDLS and CDR2 YYNGEE. V trimming: 4 bases; J trimming: 1 base; junction bases outside the gene matches: 7. Full variable domain (rest looked up from reference TRBV9 and TRBJ2-7): DSGVTQTPKHLITATGQRVTLRCSPRSGDLSVYWYQQSLDQGLQFLIQYYNGEERAKGNILERFSAQQFPDLHSELNLSSLELGDSALYFCASSPGTGASYEQYFGPGTRLTVT.

The V and J genes are TRBV6-1 and TRBJ2-5, with D unresolved. Between the trimmed V and J ends, which lost 8 bases and 1 base, there was a span of 14 bases. This CDR3 is built from 14 residues. Per germline, CDR1 MNHNS and CDR2 SASEGT. The CDR3 DNA is TGTGCCAGCCGTAGGTACAGCATCCAAGAGACCCAGTACTTC. Translated, it gives CASRRYSIQETQYF.

The chain couples TRBV7-6 to TRBJ1-1; D might be TRBD1 (5 bases). Trimming stripped 5 bases from V and 6 bases from J, with 13 bases between. Germline CDR1 SGHVS, CDR2 FNYEAQ. CDR3 length: 13 amino acids. CDR3 coding DNA: TGTGCCAGCAGCCCCCTAGGCAGGGCTGAAGCTTTCTTT. This translates into CASSPLGRAEAFF.

Here the CDR3 reads CASSPSPTGSGGYTF. The DNA of the CDR3 is TGTGCCAGCTCACCATCCCCGACAGGGTCGGGTGGCTACACCTTC. The chain couples TRBV18 to TRBJ1-2, with TRBD1 matching 7 bases. The length of the CDR3 is 15 residues. Germline-derived CDR1 and CDR2 are KGHSH and LQKENI. V was clipped by 2 bases and J by 7 bases; unmatched bases: 10.

This chain links TRBV6-1 with TRBJ1-5; D perhaps matches TRBD1 (5 bases). Trimming left V 2 bases short and J 4 bases short, with 15 bases between. This CDR3 is built from 16 residues. Germline lookup yields CDR1 MNHNS and CDR2 SASEGT. CDR3 coding DNA: TGTGCCAGCAGTGAATGGGATGGAGGGGTTAATCAGCCCCAGCATTTT. Protein product: CASSEWDGGVNQPQHF.

The J gene is TRBJ2-5, the V gene TRBV7-9; 7 nucleotides match TRBD2. TRBJ2-7 explains the end of the DNA better; the J call may be wrong. Per the germline V gene, CDR1 is SEHNR and CDR2 is FQNEAQ (reference sequence). The CDR3 runs 14 residues. The chain's CDR3 is CASSFLGTTYEQYF. For the CDR3, the DNA is TGTGCCAGCAGCTTTCTCGGGACTACCTACGAGCAGTACTTC.

In nucleotides, the CDR3 is TGCGCCAGCAGGGGACAGGGAAACACTGAAGCTTTCTTT. Amino acid sequence: CASRGQGNTEAFF. The chain uses TRBV5-1 and TRBJ1-1; 9 bases are shared with TRBD1. CDR3 size: 13 residues. The germline gives CDR1 SGHRS, CDR2 YFSETQ. Losses at the gene ends were 5 bases for V and 2 bases for J; bases not matched to a gene: 1. Full variable domain (missing parts from reference TRBV5-1 and TRBJ1-1): KAGVTQTPRYLIKTRGQQVTLSCSPISGHRSVSWYQQTPGQGLQFLFEYFSETQRNKGNFPGRFSGRQFSNSRSEMNVSTLELGDSALYLCASRGQGNTEAFFGQGTRLTVV.

The chain has TRBV10-3 and TRBJ1-3, with a weak D call TRBD1 (6 bases). The ends were cut back, 4 bases at V and 0 bases at J, with 13 bases in the middle. This CDR3 has 16 amino acids. The V gene's germline CDR1 is ENHRY and CDR2 SYGVKD. CDR3 sequence: CAISAQGPASGNTIYF. DNA of the CDR3: TGTGCCATCAGTGCCCAGGGGCCTGCCTCTGGAAACACCATATATTTT.

This chain connects TRBV5-1 to TRBJ2-2, with TRBD1 identical over 9 bases. The CDR3 runs to 16 residues. Unmatched junction bases numbered 4, after V lost 1 base and J lost 3 bases. CDR1 is SGHRS, CDR2 YFSETQ, per germline. The CDR3 region is CASSLTRQGDTGELFF. The CDR3 DNA follows: TGCGCCAGCAGCTTGACCCGACAGGGGGACACCGGGGAGCTGTTTTTT.

A few counts support this clone. V gene TRBV6-1 combines with J gene TRBJ2-6; 10 bases fit TRBD1. CDR3 length: 18 amino acids. J gave up 0 bases and V 4 bases, and 6 bases lay outside the gene matches. Per the germline V gene, CDR1 is MNHNS and CDR2 is SASEGT. The DNA of the CDR3 is TGTGCCAGCAGTGGGGACAGGGGAAAGAGCTCTGGGGCCAACGTCCTGACTTTC. Translating gives CASSGDRGKSSGANVLTF.